This TCR beta chain derives from a study of CD8 T cells in ankylosing spondylitis. Overall study findings and caveats: In ankylosing spondylitis blood, a motif of eight highly homologous TCR beta variants appeared characteristic. As reported, disease-linked clones showed significant enrichment in matched ankylosing spondylitis synovial fluid.

This clonotype turned up a few times. What it binds is unknown. Quantitative molecular-barcoded 5'-RACE generated the TCR beta libraries. TCRdb redid the calling of the 5' RACE reads with MiXCR, one entry per CDR3 protein. The sample lists roughly 200,000 distinct CDR3 sequences; 13% were seen once. The CDR3 runs to 15 residues. V was shortened by 4 bases and J by 6 bases, with 16 bases between the two germline ends. Germline loops: CDR1 MGHRA, CDR2 YSYEKL. The clonotype was recovered from a male donor with ankylosing spondylitis or in good health (not recorded which). The rearrangement joins TRBV4-1 to TRBJ1-5; D perhaps matches TRBD1 (5 bases). Sequenced sample: blood, either unsorted or a sorted T cell fraction (not recorded which). CDR3: CASSPSRALGQPQHF. Here the CDR3 DNA reads TGCGCCAGCAGCCCCTCCAGGGCCCTAGGTCAGCCCCAGCATTTT.